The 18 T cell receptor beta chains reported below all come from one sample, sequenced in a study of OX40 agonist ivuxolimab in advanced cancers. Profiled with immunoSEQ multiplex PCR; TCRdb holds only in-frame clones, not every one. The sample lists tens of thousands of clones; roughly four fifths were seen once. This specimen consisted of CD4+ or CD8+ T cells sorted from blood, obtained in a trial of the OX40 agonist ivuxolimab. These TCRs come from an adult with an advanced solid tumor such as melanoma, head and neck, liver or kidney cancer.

CDR3 protein: CASRQAGGFEQFF. The CDR3 DNA reads TGTGCCAGCAGGCAGGCGGGGGGGTTTGAGCAGTTCTTC. V usage is TRBV5-4 and J usage is TRBJ2-1; 9 nucleotides align to TRBD2. Trimming cost V 5 bases and J 9 bases; bases outside gene matches: 6. The germline V gene has CDR1 SGHNT and CDR2 YYREEE (reference sequence). CDR3 size: 13 residues.

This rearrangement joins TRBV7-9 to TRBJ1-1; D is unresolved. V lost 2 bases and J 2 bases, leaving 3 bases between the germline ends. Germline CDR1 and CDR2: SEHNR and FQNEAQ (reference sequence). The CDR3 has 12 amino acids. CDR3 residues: CASSLKNTEAFF. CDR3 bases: TGTGCCAGCAGCTTAAAAAACACTGAAGCTTTCTTT. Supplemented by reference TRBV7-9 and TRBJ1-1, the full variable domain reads DTGVSQNPRHKITKRGQNVTFRCDPISEHNRLYWYRQTLGQGPEFLTYFQNEAQLEKSRLLSDRFSAERPKGSFSTLEIQRTEQGDSAMYLCASSLKNTEAFFGQGTRLTVV.

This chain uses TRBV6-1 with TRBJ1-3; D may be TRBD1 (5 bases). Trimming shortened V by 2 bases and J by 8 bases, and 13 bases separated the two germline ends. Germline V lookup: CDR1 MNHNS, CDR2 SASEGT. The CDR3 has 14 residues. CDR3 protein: CASSESTVEDTIYF. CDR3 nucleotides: TGTGCCAGCAGTGAATCGACAGTGGAAGACACCATATATTTT.

CDR3 sequence (DNA): TGCGCCAGCAGCCCACGGACAGTTAGCTCCTACAATGAGCAGTTCTTC. Its protein product is CASSPRTVSSYNEQFF. J is TRBJ2-1 and V is TRBV5-1; D is possibly TRBD1 (6 bases). CDR1 and CDR2 (germline): SGHRS, YFSETQ. There are 16 residues in the CDR3. V shed 4 bases and J shed 0 bases, with 14 bases lying between them. Complete variable domain (other parts from reference TRBV5-1 and TRBJ2-1): KAGVTQTPRYLIKTRGQQVTLSCSPISGHRSVSWYQQTPGQGLQFLFEYFSETQRNKGNFPGRFSGRQFSNSRSEMNVSTLELGDSALYLCASSPRTVSSYNEQFFGPGTRLTVL.

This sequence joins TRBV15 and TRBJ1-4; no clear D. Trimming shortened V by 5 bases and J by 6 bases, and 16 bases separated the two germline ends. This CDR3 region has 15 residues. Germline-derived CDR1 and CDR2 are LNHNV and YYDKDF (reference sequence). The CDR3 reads CATSGVGFSDEKLFF. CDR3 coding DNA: TGTGCCACCAGCGGTGTCGGATTTTCGGATGAAAAACTGTTTTTT.

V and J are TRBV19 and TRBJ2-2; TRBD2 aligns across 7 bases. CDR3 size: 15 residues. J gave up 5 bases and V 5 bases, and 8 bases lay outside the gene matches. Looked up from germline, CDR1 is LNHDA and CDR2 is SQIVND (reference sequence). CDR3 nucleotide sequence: TGTGCCAGTAGTCCCGAGAGCGGGGTGACCGGGGAGCTGTTTTTT. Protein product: CASSPESGVTGELFF.

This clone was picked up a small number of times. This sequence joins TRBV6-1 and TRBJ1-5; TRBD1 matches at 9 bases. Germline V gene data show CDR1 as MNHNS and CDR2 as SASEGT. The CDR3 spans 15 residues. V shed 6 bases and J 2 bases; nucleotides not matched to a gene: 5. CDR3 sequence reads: CASRPGQGGNQPQHF. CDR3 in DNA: TGTGCCAGCAGGCCGGGACAGGGAGGCAATCAGCCCCAGCATTTT.

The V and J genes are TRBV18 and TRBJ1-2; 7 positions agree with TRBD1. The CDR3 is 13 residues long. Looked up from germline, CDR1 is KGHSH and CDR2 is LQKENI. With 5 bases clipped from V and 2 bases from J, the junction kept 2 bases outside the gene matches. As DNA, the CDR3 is TGTGCCAGCTCAAGGGACAGAAACTATGGCTACACCTTC. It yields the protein CASSRDRNYGYTF.

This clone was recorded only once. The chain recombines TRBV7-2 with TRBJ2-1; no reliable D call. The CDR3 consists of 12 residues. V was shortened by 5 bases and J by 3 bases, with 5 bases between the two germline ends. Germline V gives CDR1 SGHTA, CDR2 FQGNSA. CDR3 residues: CASSQDYNEQFF. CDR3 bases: TGTGCCAGCAGCCAAGACTACAATGAGCAGTTCTTC.

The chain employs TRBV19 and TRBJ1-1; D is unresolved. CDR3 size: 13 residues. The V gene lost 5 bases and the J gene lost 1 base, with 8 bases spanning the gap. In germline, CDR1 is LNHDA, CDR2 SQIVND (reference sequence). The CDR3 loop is CASSDIPNTEAFF. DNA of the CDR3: TGTGCCAGTAGTGACATCCCGAACACTGAAGCTTTCTTT.

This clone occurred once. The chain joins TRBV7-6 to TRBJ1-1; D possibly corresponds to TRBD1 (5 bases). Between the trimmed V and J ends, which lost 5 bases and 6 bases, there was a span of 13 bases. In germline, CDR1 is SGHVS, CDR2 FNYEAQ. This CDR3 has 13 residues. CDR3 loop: CASSRAGLAEAFF. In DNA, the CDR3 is TGTGCCAGCAGCCGGGCGGGGCTCGCTGAAGCTTTCTTT.

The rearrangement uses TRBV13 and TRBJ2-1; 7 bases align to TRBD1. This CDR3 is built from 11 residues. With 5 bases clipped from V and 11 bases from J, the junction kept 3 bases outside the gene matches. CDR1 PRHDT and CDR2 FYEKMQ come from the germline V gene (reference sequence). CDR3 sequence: CASSEGQKQFF. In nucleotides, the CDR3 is TGTGCCAGCAGCGAGGGACAGAAGCAGTTCTTC.

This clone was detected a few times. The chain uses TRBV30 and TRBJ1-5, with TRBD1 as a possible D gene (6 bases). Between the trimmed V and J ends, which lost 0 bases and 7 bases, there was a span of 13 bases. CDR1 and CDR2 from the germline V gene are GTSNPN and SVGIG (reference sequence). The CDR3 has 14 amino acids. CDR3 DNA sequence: TGTGCCTGGAGTGTACTTGGCAGGGGCCAGCCCCAGCATTTT. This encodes CAWSVLGRGQPQHF.

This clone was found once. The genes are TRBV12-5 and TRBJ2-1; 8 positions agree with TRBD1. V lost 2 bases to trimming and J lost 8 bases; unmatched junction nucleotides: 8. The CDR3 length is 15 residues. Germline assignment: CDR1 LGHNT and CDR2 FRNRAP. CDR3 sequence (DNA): TGTGCTAGTGGTTTGAGACAGGGGATGATGCATGAGCAGTTCTTC. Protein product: CASGLRQGMMHEQFF.

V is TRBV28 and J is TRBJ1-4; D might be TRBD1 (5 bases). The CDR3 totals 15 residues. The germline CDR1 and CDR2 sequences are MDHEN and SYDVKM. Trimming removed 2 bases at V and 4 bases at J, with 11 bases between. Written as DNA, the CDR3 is TGTGCCAGCAGTTTAAGCGGGGCCCGTAATGAAAAACTGTTTTTT. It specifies CASSLSGARNEKLFF.

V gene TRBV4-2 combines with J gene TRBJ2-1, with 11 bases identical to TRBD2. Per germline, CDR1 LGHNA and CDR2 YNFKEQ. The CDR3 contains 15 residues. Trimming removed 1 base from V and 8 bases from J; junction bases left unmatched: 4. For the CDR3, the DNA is TGTGCCAGCAGCCAAGTAACTAGCGGGGGCTATGAGCAGTTCTTC. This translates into CASSQVTSGGYEQFF.

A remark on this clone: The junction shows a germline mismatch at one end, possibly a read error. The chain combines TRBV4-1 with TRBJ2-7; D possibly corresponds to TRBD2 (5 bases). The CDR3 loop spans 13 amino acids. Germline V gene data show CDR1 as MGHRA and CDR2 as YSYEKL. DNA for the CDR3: TGCGCCAGCAGCCAAGCACAGCGGTACGTGCAGTACTTC. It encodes CASSQAQRYVQYF.

CDR3 nucleotides: TGTGCCAGCAGCTCTGGGGCCCTGAGGACTGAAGCTTTCTTT. This sequence encodes CASSSGALRTEAFF. The chain carries TRBV5-5 and TRBJ1-1; possible D gene TRBD1, 5 bases. Trimming stripped 3 bases from V and 5 bases from J, with 14 bases between. The CDR3 runs 14 residues. Germline V CDR1 and CDR2: SGHKS, YYEKEE (reference sequence).